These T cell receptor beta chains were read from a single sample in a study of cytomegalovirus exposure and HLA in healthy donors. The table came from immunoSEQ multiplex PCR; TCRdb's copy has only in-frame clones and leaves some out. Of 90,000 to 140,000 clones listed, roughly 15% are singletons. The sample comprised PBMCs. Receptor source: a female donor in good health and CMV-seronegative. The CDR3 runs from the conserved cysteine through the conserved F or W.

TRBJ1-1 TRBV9 CASSDQLQGNTEAFF
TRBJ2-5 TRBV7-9 CASSLDFYQETQYF
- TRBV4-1 CASSHGTAYEQYF
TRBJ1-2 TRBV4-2 CASSQERTVGYTF
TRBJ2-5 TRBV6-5 CASSPGTSGKTQYF
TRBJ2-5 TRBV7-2 CASSLVQGRETQYF
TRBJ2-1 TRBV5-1 CASSPLAEGSYNEQFF
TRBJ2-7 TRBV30 CAWSTGSLREQYF
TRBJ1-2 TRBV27 CASSPYRGSTNYGYTF
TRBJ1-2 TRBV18 CASSPSSPGGLMVGSFRLTF
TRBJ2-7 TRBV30 CACPHQGALSDEQYF
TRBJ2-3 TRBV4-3 CASSSGGLSTDTQYF
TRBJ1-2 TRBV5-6 CASSLVGANYGYTF
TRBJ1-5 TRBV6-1 CASSEARRLTGGSQPQHF
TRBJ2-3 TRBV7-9 CASSLGAGGQNTDTQYF
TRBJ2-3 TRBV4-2 CASSQEIPLRFTDTQYF
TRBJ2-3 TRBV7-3 CASSLIPTGYDTQYF
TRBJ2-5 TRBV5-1 CASSIQQGARWRAGETQYF
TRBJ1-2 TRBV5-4 CASSPPGQGGYGYTF
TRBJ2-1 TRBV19 CASSQQGMSYNEQFF
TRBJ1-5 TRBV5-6 CASSLVASNQPQHF
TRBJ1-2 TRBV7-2 CASSLDNNYGYTF
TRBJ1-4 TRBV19 CASGPEKLFF
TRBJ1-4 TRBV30 CAWSGGVLVTNEKLFF
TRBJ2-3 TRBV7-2 CASSSKRGPTDTQYF
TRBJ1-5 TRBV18 CASSPGFTGDQPQHF
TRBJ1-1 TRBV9 CASSVGTGRSRTEAFF
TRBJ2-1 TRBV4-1 CASSRGDREYNEQFF
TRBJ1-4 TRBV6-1 CASSDPGGTTNEKLFF
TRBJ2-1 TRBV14 CASSQWRGQGFSYNEQFF
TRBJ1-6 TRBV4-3 CASSQEKGLNSPLHF
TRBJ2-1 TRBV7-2 CASSIQRGGHNEQFF
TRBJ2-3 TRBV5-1 CASSLEAGGSTDTQYF
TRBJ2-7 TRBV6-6 CASSYGRDQGEQYF
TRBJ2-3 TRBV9 CASSASRHRVPGLETDTQYF
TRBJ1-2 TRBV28 CASSVQGYGYTF
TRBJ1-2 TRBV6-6 CASSTSVGGYTF
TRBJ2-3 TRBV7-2 CASSPLAGVPDTQYF
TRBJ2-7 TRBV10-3 CAISDRQGPYEQYF
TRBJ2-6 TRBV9 CASSKNSPGTFDSGANVLTF